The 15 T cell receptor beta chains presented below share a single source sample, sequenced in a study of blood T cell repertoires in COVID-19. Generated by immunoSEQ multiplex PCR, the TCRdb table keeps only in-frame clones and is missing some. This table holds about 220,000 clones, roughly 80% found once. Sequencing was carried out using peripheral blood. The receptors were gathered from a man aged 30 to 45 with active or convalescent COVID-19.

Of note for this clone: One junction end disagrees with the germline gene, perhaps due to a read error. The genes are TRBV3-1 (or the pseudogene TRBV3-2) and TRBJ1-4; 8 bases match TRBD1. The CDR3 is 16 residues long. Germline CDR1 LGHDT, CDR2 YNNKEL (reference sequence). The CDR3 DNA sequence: TGTGCCAGCAGCCAAGATAAGTGTCAGGACAGGGAGGGTTTAGGCTTT. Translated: CASSQDKCQDREGLGF.

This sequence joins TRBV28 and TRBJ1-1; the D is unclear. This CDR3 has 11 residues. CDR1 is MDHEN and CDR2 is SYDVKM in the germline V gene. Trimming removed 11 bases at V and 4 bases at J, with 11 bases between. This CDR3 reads CALTTGTEAFF. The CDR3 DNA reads TGTGCCCTAACGACGGGCACTGAAGCTTTCTTT. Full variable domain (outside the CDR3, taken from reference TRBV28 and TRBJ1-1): DVKVTQSSRYLVKRTGEKVFLECVQDMDHENMFWYRQDPGLGLRLIYFSYDVKMKEKGDIPEGYSVSREKKERFSLILESASTNQTSMYLCALTTGTEAFFGQGTRLTVV.

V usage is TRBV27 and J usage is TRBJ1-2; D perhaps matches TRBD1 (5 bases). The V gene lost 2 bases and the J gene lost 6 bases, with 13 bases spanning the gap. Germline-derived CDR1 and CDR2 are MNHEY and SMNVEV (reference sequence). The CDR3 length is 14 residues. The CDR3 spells CASSLNGGLDGYTF. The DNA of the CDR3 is TGTGCCAGCAGTTTAAATGGGGGGTTGGATGGCTACACCTTC.

CDR3 sequence: CASRTGGGGNTIYF. CDR3 sequence (DNA): TGTGCCAGCAGGACAGGTGGGGGAGGAAACACCATATATTTT. The rearrangement joins TRBV6-5 to TRBJ1-3; perhaps TRBD1 as D (6 bases). V lost 6 bases and J 4 bases, leaving 13 bases between the germline ends. Germline lookup yields CDR1 MNHEY and CDR2 SVGAGI. This CDR3 has 14 residues.

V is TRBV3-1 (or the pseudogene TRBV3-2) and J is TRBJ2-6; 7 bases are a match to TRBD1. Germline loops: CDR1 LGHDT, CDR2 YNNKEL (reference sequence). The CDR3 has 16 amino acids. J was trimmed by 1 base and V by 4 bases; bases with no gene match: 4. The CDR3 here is CASSRRQGSGANVLTF. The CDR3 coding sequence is TGTGCCAGCAGCCGCCGACAGGGATCTGGGGCCAACGTCCTGACTTTC.

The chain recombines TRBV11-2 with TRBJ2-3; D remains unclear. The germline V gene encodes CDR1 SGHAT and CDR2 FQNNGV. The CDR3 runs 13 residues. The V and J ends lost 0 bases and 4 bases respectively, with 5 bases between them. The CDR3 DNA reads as TGTGCCAGCAGCTTAGATAGCCCAGATACGCAGTATTTT. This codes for CASSLDSPDTQYF. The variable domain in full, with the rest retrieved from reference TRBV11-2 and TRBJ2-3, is EAGVAQSPRYKIIEKRQSVAFWCNPISGHATLYWYQQILGQGPKLLIQFQNNGVVDDSQLPKDRFSAERLKGVDSTLKIQPAKLEDSAVYLCASSLDSPDTQYFGPGTRLTVL.

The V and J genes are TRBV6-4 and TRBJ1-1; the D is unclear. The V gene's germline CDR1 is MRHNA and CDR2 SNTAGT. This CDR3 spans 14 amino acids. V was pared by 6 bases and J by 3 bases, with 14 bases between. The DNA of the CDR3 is TGTGCCAGCAGGCGCAGGTTGGAAGACACTGAAGCTTTCTTT. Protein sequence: CASRRRLEDTEAFF.

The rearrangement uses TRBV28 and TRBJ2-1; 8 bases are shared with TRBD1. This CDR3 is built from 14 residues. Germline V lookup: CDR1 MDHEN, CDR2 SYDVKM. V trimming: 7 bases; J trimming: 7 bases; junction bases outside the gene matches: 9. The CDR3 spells CASTRTGNRNEQFF. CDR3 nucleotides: TGTGCCAGCACCCGGACAGGGAATAGGAATGAGCAGTTCTTC.

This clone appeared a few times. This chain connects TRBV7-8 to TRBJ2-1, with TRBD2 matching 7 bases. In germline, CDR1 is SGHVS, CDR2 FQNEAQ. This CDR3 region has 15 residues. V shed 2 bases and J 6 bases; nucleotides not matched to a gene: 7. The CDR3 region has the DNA TGTGCCAGCAGCTTAAAAGATAGCGGGTCCAATGAGCAGTTCTTC. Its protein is CASSLKDSGSNEQFF.

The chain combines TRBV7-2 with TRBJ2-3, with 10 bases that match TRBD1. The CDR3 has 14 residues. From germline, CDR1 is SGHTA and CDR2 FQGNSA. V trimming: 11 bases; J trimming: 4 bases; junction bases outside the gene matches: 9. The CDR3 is CACLRDRGADTQYF. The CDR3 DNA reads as TGTGCCTGCCTCCGGGACAGGGGTGCAGATACGCAGTATTTT.

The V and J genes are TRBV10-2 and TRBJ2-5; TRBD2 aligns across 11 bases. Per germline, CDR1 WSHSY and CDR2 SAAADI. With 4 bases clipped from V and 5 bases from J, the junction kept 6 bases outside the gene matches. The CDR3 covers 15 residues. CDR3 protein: CASSGSGGAWETQYF. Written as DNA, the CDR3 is TGCGCCAGCAGTGGTAGCGGGGGGGCGTGGGAGACCCAGTACTTC.

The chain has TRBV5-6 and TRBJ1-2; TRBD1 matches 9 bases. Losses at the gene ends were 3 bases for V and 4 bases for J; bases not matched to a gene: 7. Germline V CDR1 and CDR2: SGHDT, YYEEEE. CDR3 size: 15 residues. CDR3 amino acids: CASSSWDRATYGYTF. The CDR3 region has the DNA TGTGCCAGCAGCTCGTGGGACAGGGCAACCTATGGCTACACCTTC.

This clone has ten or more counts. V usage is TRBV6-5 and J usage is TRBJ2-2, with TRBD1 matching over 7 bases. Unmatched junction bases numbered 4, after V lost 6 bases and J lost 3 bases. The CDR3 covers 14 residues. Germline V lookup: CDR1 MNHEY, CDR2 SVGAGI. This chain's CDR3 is CASSPGQYTGELFF. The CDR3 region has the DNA TGTGCCAGCAGCCCGGGACAGTACACCGGGGAGCTGTTTTTT.

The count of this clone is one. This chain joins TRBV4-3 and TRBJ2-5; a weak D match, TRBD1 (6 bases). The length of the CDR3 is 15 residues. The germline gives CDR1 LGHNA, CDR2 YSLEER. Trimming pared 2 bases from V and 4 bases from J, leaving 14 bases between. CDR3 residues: CASSQTRGTGETQYF. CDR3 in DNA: TGCGCCAGCAGCCAAACGAGGGGGACGGGAGAGACCCAGTACTTC.

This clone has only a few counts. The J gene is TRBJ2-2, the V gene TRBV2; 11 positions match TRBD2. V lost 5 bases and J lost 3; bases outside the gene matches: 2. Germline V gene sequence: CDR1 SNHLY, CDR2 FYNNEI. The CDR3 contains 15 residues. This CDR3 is CASSLAGGYTGELFF. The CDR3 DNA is TGTGCCAGCAGTTTAGCGGGAGGGTACACCGGGGAGCTGTTTTTT.